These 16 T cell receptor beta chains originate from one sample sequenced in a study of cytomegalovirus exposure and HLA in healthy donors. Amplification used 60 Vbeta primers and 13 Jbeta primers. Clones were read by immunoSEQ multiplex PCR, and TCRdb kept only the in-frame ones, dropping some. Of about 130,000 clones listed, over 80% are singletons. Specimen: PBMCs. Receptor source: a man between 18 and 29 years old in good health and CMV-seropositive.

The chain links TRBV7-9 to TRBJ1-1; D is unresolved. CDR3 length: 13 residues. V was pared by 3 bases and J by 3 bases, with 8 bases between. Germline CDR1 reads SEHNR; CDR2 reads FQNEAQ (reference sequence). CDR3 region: CASSLGSYTEAFF. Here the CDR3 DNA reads TGTGCCAGCAGCTTGGGCTCTTACACTGAAGCTTTCTTT.

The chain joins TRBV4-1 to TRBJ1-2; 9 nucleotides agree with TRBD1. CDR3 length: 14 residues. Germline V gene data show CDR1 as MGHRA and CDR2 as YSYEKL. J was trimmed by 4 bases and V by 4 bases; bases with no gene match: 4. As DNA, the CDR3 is TGCGCCAGCAGCCGGGGACAGGGTATCTATGGCTACACCTTC. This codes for CASSRGQGIYGYTF.

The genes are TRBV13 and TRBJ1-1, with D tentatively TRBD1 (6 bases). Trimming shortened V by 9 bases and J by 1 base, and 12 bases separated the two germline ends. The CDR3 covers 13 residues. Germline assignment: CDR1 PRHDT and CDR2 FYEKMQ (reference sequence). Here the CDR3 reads CASKGDPNTEAFF. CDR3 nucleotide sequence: TGTGCCAGTAAGGGGGACCCGAACACTGAAGCTTTCTTT.

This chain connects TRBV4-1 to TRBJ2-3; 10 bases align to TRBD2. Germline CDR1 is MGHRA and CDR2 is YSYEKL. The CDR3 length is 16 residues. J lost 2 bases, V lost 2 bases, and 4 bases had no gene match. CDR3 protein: CASSQISGGTTDTQYF. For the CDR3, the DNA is TGCGCCAGCAGCCAAATTAGCGGGGGGACCACAGATACGCAGTATTTT.

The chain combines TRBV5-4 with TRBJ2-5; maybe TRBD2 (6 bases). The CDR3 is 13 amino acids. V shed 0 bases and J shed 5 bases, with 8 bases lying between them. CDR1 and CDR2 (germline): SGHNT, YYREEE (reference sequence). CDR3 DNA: TGTGCCAGCAGCTTGGGGGGGAGGGAGACCCAGTACTTC. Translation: CASSLGGRETQYF.

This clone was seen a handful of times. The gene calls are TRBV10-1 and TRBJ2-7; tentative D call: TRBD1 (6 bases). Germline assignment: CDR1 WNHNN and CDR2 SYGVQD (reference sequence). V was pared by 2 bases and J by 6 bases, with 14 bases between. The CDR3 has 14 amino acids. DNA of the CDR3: TGCGCCAGCAGTGAGATGGGGGCGGCGAGCGAGCAGTACTTC. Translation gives CASSEMGAASEQYF.

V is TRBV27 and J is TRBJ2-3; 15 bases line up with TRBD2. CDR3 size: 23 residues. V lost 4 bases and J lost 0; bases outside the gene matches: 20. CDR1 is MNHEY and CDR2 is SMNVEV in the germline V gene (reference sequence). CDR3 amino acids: CASSSSLPGLAGGGLASTDTQYF. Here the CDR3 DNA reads TGTGCCAGCAGTTCTTCCTTACCGGGACTAGCGGGGGGCGGTCTTGCCAGCACAGATACGCAGTATTTT.

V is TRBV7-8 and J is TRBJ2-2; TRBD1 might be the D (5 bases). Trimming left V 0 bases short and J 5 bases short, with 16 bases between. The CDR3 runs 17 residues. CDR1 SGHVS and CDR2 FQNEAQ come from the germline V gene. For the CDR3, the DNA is TGTGCCAGCAGCTTAGCGCTCGTCTGGCGACAGACCGGGGAGCTGTTTTTT. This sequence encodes CASSLALVWRQTGELFF.

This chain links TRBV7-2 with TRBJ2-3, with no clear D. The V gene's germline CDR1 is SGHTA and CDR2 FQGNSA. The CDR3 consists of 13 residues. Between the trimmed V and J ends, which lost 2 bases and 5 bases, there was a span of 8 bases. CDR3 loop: CASSLLGVDTQYF. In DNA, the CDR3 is TGTGCCAGCAGCTTACTCGGAGTAGATACGCAGTATTTT.

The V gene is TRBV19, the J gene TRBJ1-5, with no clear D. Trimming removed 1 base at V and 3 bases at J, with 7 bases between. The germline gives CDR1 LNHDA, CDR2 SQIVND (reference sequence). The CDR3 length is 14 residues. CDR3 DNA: TGTGCCAGTAGTATAGGGAGTTCCAATCAGCCCCAGCATTTT. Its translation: CASSIGSSNQPQHF. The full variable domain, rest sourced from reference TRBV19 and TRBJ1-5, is DGGITQSPKYLFRKEGQNVTLSCEQNLNHDAMYWYRQDPGQGLRLIYYSQIVNDFQKGDIAEGYSVSREKKESFPLTVTSAQKNPTAFYLCASSIGSSNQPQHFGDGTRLSIL.

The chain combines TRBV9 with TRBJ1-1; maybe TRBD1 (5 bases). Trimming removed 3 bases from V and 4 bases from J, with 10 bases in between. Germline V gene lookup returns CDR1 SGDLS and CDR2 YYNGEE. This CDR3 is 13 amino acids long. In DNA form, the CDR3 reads TGTGCCAGCAGCGGCAGGGTTGGCACTGAAGCTTTCTTT. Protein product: CASSGRVGTEAFF.

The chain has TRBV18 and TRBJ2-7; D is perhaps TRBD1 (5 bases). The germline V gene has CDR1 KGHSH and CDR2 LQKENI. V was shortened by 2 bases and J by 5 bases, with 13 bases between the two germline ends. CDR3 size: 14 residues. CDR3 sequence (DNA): TGTGCCAGCTCACCAACAGGTGCCTCGAACGAGCAGTACTTC. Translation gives CASSPTGASNEQYF.

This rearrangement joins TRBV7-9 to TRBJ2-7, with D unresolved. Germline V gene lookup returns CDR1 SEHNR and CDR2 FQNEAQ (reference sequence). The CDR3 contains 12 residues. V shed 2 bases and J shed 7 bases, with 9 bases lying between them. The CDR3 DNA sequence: TGTGCCAGCAGCTTATATCTCGGGGAGCAGTACTTC. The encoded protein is CASSLYLGEQYF.

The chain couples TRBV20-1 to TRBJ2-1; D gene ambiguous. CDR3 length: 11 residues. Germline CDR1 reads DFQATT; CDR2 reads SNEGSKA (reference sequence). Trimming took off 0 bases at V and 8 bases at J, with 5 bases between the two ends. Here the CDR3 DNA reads TGCAGTGCTAGAGATGGCCATGAGCAGTTCTTC. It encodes CSARDGHEQFF.

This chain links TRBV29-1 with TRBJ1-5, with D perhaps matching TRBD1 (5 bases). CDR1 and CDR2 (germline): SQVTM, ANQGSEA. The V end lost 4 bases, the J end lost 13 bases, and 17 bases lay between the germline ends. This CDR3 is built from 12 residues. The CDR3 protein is CSVARGEGRQHF. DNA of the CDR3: TGCAGCGTTGCCAGAGGAGAGGGGAGGCAGCATTTT.

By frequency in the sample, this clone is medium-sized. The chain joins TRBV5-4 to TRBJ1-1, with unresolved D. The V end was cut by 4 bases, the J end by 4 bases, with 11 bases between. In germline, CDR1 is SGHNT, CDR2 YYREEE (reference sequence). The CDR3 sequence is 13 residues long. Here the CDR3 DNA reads TGTGCCAGCAGCGATCCAGTGGTCACTGAAGCTTTCTTT. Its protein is CASSDPVVTEAFF.